The sequence of this T cell receptor (beta chain) was determined in a study of cytomegalovirus exposure and HLA in healthy donors. Study conclusions and caveats: In a later analysis, compared with equally common non-associated chains, HLA-associated beta chains were more expanded.

Both 60 Vbeta primers and 13 Jbeta primers went into the PCR. Repertoires were generated with immunoSEQ multiplex PCR, while TCRdb's copy carries only in-frame clones and drops some. Here the sample spans 55,000 to 80,000 clones, roughly four fifths being singletons. This CDR3 contains 17 residues. Per germline, CDR1 MDHEN and CDR2 SYDVKM. V trimming: 10 bases; J trimming: 0 bases; junction bases outside the gene matches: 11. For this clone: The antigen remains unidentified.

The clonotype comes from a man aged 18 to 35 in good health and CMV-seronegative. Sequences were obtained from PBMCs. This chain links TRBV28 with TRBJ2-2; 10 positions agree with TRBD2. The CDR3 sequence is CAIGGLAGAANTGELFF. DNA for the CDR3: TGTGCCATCGGAGGGCTAGCGGGAGCCGCGAACACCGGGGAGCTGTTTTTT.